One and the same sample provided the 14 T cell receptor beta chains below, sequenced in a study of cytomegalovirus exposure and HLA in healthy donors. In the PCR, 60 Vbeta and 13 Jbeta primers were used. Profiled with immunoSEQ multiplex PCR; TCRdb holds only in-frame clones, not every one. The sample data list 80,000 to 95,000 clones. Sequencing used PBMCs. These receptor sequences come from a man aged 50 to 59 in good health and CMV-seropositive.

The chain carries TRBV6-5 and TRBJ2-7; 9 bases fit TRBD2. This CDR3 is 16 amino acids long. V lost 0 bases and J lost 0; bases outside the gene matches: 3. Per the germline V gene, CDR1 is MNHEY and CDR2 is SVGAGI. In DNA, the CDR3 is TGTGCCAGCAGTTACTCCAGTAGCGGGAGCTCCTACGAGCAGTACTTC. As protein: CASSYSSSGSSYEQYF.

This chain links TRBV7-2 with TRBJ2-7; 14 bases fit TRBD2. CDR1 and CDR2 (germline): SGHTA, FQGNSA. The CDR3 has 15 amino acids. Germline trimming cut 7 bases from V and 5 bases from J; bases unmatched to any gene: 7. CDR3 sequence reads: CASMPSGLAGDEQYF. Written as DNA, the CDR3 is TGTGCCAGCATGCCTTCGGGACTAGCGGGAGACGAGCAGTACTTC. Full variable domain (rest looked up from reference TRBV7-2 and TRBJ2-7): GAGVSQSPSNKVTEKGKDVELRCDPISGHTALYWYRQSLGQGLEFLIYFQGNSAPDKSGLPSDRFSAERTGGSVSTLTIQRTQQEDSAVYLCASMPSGLAGDEQYFGPGTRLTVT.

V is TRBV11-2 and J is TRBJ1-2; D gene unclear. Per the germline V gene, CDR1 is SGHAT and CDR2 is FQNNGV. The CDR3 has 15 residues. V was shortened by 4 bases and J by 3 bases, with 15 bases between the two germline ends. CDR3 DNA sequence: TGTGCCAGCAGCTCCCTGGGCAGGAGGGACTATGGCTACACCTTC. The encoded protein is CASSSLGRRDYGYTF.

J is TRBJ2-7 and V is TRBV7-9; D might be TRBD2 (5 bases). The germline V gene encodes CDR1 SEHNR and CDR2 FQNEAQ (reference sequence). The CDR3 has 11 residues. DNA of the CDR3: TGCTGGGCCCGGAGGAACTACGAGCAGTACGTC. It codes for CWARRNYEQYV.

The chain links TRBV5-1 to TRBJ1-3; D gene unclear. The CDR3 runs to 13 residues. The ends were cut back, 5 bases at V and 4 bases at J, with 10 bases in the middle. The V gene's germline CDR1 is SGHRS and CDR2 YFSETQ. CDR3 sequence reads: CASSSTRGNTIYF. The CDR3 coding sequence is TGCGCCAGCAGTAGTACGCGAGGAAACACCATATATTTT.

The V gene is TRBV6-5, the J gene TRBJ1-2; 9 bases fit TRBD1. The V gene's germline CDR1 is MNHEY and CDR2 SVGAGI. There are 13 residues in the CDR3. V was pared by 7 bases and J by 9 bases, with 9 bases of the junction left unmatched. The CDR3 sequence is CASTDGQGNSYTF. CDR3 coding DNA: TGTGCCAGCACAGACGGACAGGGGAATAGCTACACCTTC.

V usage is TRBV18 and J usage is TRBJ1-1; the D is unclear. In germline, CDR1 is KGHSH, CDR2 LQKENI. Between the trimmed V and J ends, which lost 0 bases and 5 bases, there was a span of 7 bases. This CDR3 region has 13 residues. CDR3 in DNA: TGTGCCAGCTCACCACCGGAGGGTACTGAAGCTTTCTTT. This translates into CASSPPEGTEAFF.

This chain links TRBV7-9 with TRBJ2-2; 9 bases are a match to TRBD2. V trimming: 1 base; J trimming: 1 base; junction bases outside the gene matches: 10. CDR3 size: 19 residues. CDR1 is SEHNR, CDR2 FQNEAQ, per germline (reference sequence). This CDR3 is CASSLEGRAGGRNTGELFF. CDR3 in DNA: TGTGCCAGCAGCTTAGAAGGGAGAGCGGGAGGACGGAACACCGGGGAGCTGTTTTTT.

The gene calls are TRBV7-2 and TRBJ1-2; TRBD1 aligns across 7 bases. V trimming: 5 bases; J trimming: 12 bases; junction bases outside the gene matches: 6. In germline, CDR1 is SGHTA, CDR2 FQGNSA. The CDR3 extends over 11 amino acids. The CDR3 is CASSVDRVNTF. CDR3 sequence (DNA): TGTGCCAGCAGCGTCGACAGGGTTAACACCTTC.

The chain links TRBV6-5 to TRBJ2-2; D might be TRBD1 (6 bases). The CDR3 contains 13 residues. Trimming took 5 bases from V and 7 from J, leaving 11 bases between them. Germline V CDR1 and CDR2: MNHEY, SVGAGI. Here the CDR3 reads CASSKTGYGELFF. CDR3 bases: TGTGCCAGCAGTAAAACAGGGTACGGGGAGCTGTTTTTT.

The gene calls are TRBV11-3 and TRBJ1-1; D might be TRBD1 (5 bases). CDR1 and CDR2 from the germline V gene are SGHNT and YENEEA. Trimming left V 5 bases short and J 5 bases short, with 15 bases between. The CDR3 has 14 amino acids. The CDR3 region has the DNA TGTGCCAGCAGCGCCGGGGGTGTAGGGACTGAAGCTTTCTTT. This translates into CASSAGGVGTEAFF.

The DNA for the CDR3 is TGTGCCAGCAGCTCCCGAGCGGGTGGACTAGCGGGTAATGAGCAGTTCTTC. Its protein is CASSSRAGGLAGNEQFF. V usage is TRBV11-3 and J usage is TRBJ2-1, with 11 positions matching TRBD2. Germline V gene sequence: CDR1 SGHNT, CDR2 YENEEA. The CDR3 consists of 17 residues. The V gene end was trimmed by 4 bases and the J gene end by 7 bases; junction bases not matched to a gene: 12.

This chain uses TRBV27 with TRBJ2-7; the match to TRBD2 covers 7 bases. With 5 bases clipped from V and 7 bases from J, the junction kept 14 bases outside the gene matches. Per the germline V gene, CDR1 is MNHEY and CDR2 is SMNVEV (reference sequence). This CDR3 is built from 15 residues. CDR3 amino acids: CASSPRASSGEEQYF. The CDR3 DNA is TGTGCCAGCAGTCCCCGTGCGTCTAGCGGAGAGGAGCAGTACTTC.

J is TRBJ1-2 and V is TRBV9, with 10 bases lining up with TRBD1. V dropped 1 base and J dropped 6; count of bases not matched to a gene: 9. This CDR3 region has 16 residues. Germline CDR1 is SGDLS and CDR2 is YYNGEE. The CDR3 coding sequence is TGTGCCAGCAGCGTACACCGGGACAGGGGAGAGAATGGCTACACCTTC. It encodes CASSVHRDRGENGYTF.